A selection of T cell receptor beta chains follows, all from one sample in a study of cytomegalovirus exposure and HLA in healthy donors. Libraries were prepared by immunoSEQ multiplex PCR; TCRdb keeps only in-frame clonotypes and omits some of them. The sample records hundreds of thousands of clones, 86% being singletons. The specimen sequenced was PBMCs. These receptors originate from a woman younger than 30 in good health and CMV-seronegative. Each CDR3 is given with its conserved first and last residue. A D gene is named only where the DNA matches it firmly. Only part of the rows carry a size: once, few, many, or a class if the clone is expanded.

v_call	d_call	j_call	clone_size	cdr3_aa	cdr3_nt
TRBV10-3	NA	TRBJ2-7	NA	CAISDFGGAYEQYF	TGTGCCATCAGTGATTTTGGCGGAGCGTACGAGCAGTACTTC
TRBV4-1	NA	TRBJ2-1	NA	CASSLSGSSYNEQFF	TGCGCCAGCAGCCTTTCCGGTAGCTCCTACAATGAGCAGTTCTTC
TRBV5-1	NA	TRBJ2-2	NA	CASSLRRDMGTGELFF	TGCGCCAGCAGCTTGCGCCGGGACATGGGAACCGGGGAGCTGTTTTTT
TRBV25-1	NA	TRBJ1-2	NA	CASSGRDRPLDGYTF	TGTGCCAGCAGTGGCCGCGACAGGCCGCTCGATGGCTACACCTTC
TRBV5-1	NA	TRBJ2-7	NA	CASSLGSTYEQYF	TGCGCCAGCAGCTTGGGTTCTACCTACGAGCAGTACTTC
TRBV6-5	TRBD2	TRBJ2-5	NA	CASSYGGVELQETQYF	TGTGCCAGCAGTTACGGGGGGGTGGAGCTTCAAGAGACCCAGTACTTC
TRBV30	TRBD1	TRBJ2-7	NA	CAWSVGTGAYEQYF	TGTGCCTGGAGTGTAGGGACAGGAGCCTACGAGCAGTACTTC
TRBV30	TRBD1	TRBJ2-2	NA	CAWRQGAPRTGELFF	TGTGCCTGGAGGCAGGGGGCCCCTCGCACCGGGGAGCTGTTTTTT
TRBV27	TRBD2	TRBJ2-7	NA	CASSWVSGLAGDEQYF	TGTGCCAGCAGTTGGGTCTCGGGACTAGCGGGAGACGAGCAGTACTTC
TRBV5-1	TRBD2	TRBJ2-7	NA	CASSGTSGAYEQYF	TGCGCCAGCAGTGGGACTAGCGGTGCCTACGAGCAGTACTTC
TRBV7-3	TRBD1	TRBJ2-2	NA	CASSLTGVGELFF	TGTGCCAGCAGTCTCACAGGGGTCGGGGAGCTGTTTTTT
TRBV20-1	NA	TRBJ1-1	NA	CSAQRYTEAFF	TGCAGTGCTCAGAGGTACACTGAAGCTTTCTTT
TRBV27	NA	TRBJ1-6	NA	CASSLSDSFSYNSPLHF	TGTGCCAGCAGTTTATCGGACAGTTTTTCCTATAATTCACCCCTCCACTTT
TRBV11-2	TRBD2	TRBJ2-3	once	CASSGGLSGGTTDTQYF	TGTGCCAGCAGCGGAGGACTGTCGGGGGGGACCACAGATACGCAGTATTTT
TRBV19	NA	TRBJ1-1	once	CATTVNTEAFF	TGTGCGACGACAGTTAACACTGAAGCTTTCTTT
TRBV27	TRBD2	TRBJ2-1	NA	CASSPRLAGYYNEQFF	TGTGCCAGCAGTCCCCGACTAGCGGGGTACTACAATGAGCAGTTCTTC
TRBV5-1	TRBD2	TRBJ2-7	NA	CASSTEGLAGYEQYF	TGCGCCAGCAGCACAGAAGGGCTAGCGGGCTACGAGCAGTACTTC
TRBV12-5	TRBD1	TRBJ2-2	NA	CASGSGTGDTGELFF	TGTGCTAGTGGTTCCGGGACAGGGGACACCGGGGAGCTGTTTTTT
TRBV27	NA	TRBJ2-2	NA	CASSSQGSTGELFF	TGTGCCAGCAGTTCACAGGGAAGCACCGGGGAGCTGTTTTTT
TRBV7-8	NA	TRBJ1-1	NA	CASSLGTRNTEAFF	TGTGCCAGCAGCTTAGGGACTAGAAACACTGAAGCTTTCTTT
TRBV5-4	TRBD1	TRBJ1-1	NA	CASSPQGRGAFF	TGTGCCAGCAGTCCACAGGGGCGTGGGGCTTTCTTT
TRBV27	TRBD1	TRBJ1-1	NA	CASSPKTGGTTEAFF	TGTGCCAGCAGTCCCAAGACAGGGGGGACCACTGAAGCTTTCTTT
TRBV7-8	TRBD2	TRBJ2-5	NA	CASSFNGRARQTQYF	TGTGCCAGCAGCTTCAACGGGAGGGCCCGTCAGACCCAGTACTTC
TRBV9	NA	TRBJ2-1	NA	CASSPRTGGANNEQFF	TGTGCCAGCAGCCCCAGGACTGGGGGGGCTAATAATGAGCAGTTCTTC
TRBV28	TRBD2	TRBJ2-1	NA	CASRLTSGRGYNEQFF	TGTGCCAGCAGGCTAACAAGCGGGAGAGGGTACAATGAGCAGTTCTTC